This TCR beta chain was captured by sequencing in a study of long-term antiretroviral therapy in people with HIV. The study drew at least one pre-ART and at least two post-ART PBMC samples from every donor. J lost 2 bases, V lost 3 bases, and 10 bases had no gene match. Per germline, CDR1 SGDLS and CDR2 YYNGEE. This CDR3 comprises 17 residues. Notes on this clone: Its antigen is unknown.

Version v3.0 of the immunoSEQ assay was performed at survey level. The target of sequencing was about 35,000-50,000 T-cell genomes per sample. The method was immunoSEQ multiplex PCR; TCRdb's version includes in-frame clones alone and lacks a portion of them. The sample has about 27,000 clones; 90% to 95% are singletons. Study-level results: Clones that had undergone expansion before ART prevailed in the repertoire throughout all time points. Controls showed broader CDR3 length ranges than did the HIV repertoires.

Sequenced material: unsorted PBMCs, taken 7.6 years after starting antiretroviral therapy. The clonotype comes from a woman aged 40 to 50 with HIV. V gene TRBV9 combines with J gene TRBJ2-5; TRBD2 matches 10 bases. The CDR3 protein is CASSGISSGGPQETQYF. In DNA form, the CDR3 reads TGTGCCAGCAGCGGAATCTCTAGCGGGGGACCACAAGAGACCCAGTACTTC. Together with reference TRBV9 and TRBJ2-5, the CDR3 gives the full variable domain: DSGVTQTPKHLITATGQRVTLRCSPRSGDLSVYWYQQSLDQGLQFLIQYYNGEERAKGNILERFSAQQFPDLHSELNLSSLELGDSALYFCASSGISSGGPQETQYFGPGTRLLVL.